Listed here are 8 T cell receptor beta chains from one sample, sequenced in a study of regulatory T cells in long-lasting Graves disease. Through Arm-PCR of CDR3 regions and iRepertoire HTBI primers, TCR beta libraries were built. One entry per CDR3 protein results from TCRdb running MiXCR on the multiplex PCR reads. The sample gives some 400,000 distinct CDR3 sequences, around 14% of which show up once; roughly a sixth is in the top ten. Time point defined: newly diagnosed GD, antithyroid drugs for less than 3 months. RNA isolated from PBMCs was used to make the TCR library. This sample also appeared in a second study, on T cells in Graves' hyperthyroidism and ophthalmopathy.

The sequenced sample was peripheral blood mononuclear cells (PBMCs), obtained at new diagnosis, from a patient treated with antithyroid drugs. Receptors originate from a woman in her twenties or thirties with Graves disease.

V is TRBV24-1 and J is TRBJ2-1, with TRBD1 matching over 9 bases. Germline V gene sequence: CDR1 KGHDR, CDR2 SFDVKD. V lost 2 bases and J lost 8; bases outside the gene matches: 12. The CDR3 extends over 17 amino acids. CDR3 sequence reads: CATSDSGTGGWGDEQFF. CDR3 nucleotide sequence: TGTGCCACCAGTGATTCCGGTACAGGGGGCTGGGGGGATGAGCAGTTCTTC.

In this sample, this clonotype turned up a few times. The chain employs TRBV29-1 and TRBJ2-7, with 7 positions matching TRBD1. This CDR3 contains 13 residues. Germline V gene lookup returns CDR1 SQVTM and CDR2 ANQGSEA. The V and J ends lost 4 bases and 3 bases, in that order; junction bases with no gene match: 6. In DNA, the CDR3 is TGCAGCGTTGTGAAGGGGGCAGACTACGAGCAGTACTTC. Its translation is CSVVKGADYEQYF.

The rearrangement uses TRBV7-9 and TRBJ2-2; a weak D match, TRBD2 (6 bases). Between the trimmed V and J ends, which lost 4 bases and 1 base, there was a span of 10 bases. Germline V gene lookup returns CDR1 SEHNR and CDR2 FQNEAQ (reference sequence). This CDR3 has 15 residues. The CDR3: CASSWRDVNTGELFF. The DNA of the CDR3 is TGTGCCAGCAGCTGGAGGGATGTGAACACCGGGGAGCTGTTTTTT.

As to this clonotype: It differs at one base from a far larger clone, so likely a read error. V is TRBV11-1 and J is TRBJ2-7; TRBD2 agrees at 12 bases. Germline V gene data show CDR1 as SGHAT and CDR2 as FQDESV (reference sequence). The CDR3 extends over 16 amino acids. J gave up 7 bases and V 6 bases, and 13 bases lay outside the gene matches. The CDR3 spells CASSLTSGSSYNEQYF. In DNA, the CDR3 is TGTGCCAGCAGTTTGACTAGCGGGAGTTCCTACAATGAGCAGTACTTC.

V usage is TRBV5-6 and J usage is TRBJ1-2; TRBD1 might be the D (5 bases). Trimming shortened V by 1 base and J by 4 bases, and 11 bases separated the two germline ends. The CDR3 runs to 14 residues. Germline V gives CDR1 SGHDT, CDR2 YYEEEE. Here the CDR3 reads CASSLRQYFYGYTF. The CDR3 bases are TGTGCCAGCAGCTTGCGACAGTACTTCTATGGCTACACCTTC.

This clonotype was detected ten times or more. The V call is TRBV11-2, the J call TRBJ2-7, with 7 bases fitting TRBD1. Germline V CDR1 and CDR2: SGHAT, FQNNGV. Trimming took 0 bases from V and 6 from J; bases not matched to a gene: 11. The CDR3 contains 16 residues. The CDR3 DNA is TGTGCCAGCAGCTTAGAACAAGGGGGCTTTTCTCGCGAGCAGTACTTC. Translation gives CASSLEQGGFSREQYF.

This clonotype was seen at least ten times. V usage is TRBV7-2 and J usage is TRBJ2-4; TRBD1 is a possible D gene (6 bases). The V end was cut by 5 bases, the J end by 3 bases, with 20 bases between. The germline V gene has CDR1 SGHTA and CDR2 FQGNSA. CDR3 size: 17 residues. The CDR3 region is CASSRTTGPWGKNIQYF. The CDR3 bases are TGTGCCAGCAGCCGTACTACAGGGCCGTGGGGCAAAAACATTCAGTACTTC.

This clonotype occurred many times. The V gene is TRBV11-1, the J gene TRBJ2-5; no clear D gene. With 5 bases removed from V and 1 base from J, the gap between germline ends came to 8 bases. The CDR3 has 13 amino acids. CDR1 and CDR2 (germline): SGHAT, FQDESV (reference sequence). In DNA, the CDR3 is TGTGCCAGCAGCCAAGTCACCCAAGAGACCCAGTACTTC. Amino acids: CASSQVTQETQYF.